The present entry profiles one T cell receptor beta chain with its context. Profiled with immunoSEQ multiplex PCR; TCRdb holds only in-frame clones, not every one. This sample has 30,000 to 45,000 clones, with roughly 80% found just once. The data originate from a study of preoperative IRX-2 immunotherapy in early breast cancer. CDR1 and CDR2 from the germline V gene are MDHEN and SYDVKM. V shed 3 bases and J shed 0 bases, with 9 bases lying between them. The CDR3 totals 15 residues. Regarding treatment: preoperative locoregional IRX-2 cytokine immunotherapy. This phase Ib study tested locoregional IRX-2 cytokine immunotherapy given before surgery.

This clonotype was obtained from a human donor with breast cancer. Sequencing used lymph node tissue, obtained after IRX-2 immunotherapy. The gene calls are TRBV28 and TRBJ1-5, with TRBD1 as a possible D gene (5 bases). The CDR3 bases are TGTGCCAGCAGTTTCCGCAGGGATAGCAATCAGCCCCAGCATTTT. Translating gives CASSFRRDSNQPQHF.